This TCR beta chain stems from a study of blood T cell repertoires in COVID-19. Study-level background: Sites in the United States, Italy and Spain provided acute and convalescent COVID-19 samples. PBMCs, B-cell-depleted T cells, or T cells provided the cDNA or gDNA that made up the material.

Clones were sequenced by immunoSEQ multiplex PCR, and TCRdb holds only the in-frame ones, with some missing. The sample contains a few hundred thousand clones, around 86% of which appear only once. The clonotype originates from a man in his fifties with acute or convalescent COVID-19. The material sequenced was peripheral blood.

CDR3 sequence (DNA): TGTGCCAGCAGGGCGACAGGGGGCCTCAATCAGCCCCAGCATTTT. Amino acid sequence: CASRATGGLNQPQHF. This chain joins TRBV6-5 and TRBJ1-5, with TRBD1 identical over 10 bases. The germline V gene has CDR1 MNHEY and CDR2 SVGAGI. V lost 6 bases to trimming and J lost 3 bases; unmatched junction nucleotides: 5. The CDR3 length is 15 residues.